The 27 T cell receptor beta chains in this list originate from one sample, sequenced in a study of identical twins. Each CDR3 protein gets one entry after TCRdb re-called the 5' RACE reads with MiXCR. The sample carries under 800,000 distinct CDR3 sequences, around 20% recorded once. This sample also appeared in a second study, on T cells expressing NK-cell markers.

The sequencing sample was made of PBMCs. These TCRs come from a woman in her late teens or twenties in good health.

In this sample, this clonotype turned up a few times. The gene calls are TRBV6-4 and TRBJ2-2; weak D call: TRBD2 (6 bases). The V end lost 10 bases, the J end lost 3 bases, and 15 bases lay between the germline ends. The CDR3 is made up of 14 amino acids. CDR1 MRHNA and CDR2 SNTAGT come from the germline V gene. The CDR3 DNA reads TGTGCCACCCGAGGAGGGGAGGACACCGGGGAGCTGTTTTTT. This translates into CATRGGEDTGELFF.

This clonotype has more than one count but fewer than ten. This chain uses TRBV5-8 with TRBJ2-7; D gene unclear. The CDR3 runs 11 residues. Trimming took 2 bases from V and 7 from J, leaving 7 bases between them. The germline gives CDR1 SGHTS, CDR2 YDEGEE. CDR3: CASSFSQEQYF. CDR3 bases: TGTGCCAGCAGCTTTTCGCAGGAGCAGTACTTC. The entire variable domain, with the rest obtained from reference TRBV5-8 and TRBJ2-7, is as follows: EAGVTQSPTHLIKTRGQQATLRCSPISGHTSVYWYQQALGLGLQFLLWYDEGEERNRGNFPPRFSGRQFPNYSSELNVNALELEDSALYLCASSFSQEQYFGPGTRLTVT.

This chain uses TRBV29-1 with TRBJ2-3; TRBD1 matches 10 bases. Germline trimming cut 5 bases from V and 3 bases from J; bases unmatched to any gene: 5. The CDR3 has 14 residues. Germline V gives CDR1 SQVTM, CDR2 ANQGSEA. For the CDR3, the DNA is TGCAGCGTTCCCTGGGACAGGGGTACAGATACGCAGTATTTT. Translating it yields CSVPWDRGTDTQYF.

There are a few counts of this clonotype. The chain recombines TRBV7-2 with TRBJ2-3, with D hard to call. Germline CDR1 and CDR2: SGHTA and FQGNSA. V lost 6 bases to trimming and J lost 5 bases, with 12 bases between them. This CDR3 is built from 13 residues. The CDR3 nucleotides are TGTGCCAGCAGTAAACGGATTAGAGATACGCAGTATTTT. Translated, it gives CASSKRIRDTQYF.

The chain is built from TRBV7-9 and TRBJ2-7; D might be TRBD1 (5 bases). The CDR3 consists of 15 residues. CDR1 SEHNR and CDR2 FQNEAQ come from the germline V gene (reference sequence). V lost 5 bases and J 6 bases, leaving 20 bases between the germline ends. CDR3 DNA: TGTGCCAGCAGCCCACGAACCCCTTTAGGGGCCGAGCAGTACTTC. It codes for CASSPRTPLGAEQYF.

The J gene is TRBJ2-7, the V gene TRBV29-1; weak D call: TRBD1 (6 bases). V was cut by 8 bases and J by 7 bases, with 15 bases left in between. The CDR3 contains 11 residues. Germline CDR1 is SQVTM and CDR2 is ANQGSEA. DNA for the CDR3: TGCAGCCACATCAGGGGCGGTGAGCAGTACTTC. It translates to CSHIRGGEQYF.

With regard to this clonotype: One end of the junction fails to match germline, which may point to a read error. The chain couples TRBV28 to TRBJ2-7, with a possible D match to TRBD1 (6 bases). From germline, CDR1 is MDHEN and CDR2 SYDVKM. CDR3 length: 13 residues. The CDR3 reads CTSSYEGVDEQYF. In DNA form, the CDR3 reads TGTACCAGCAGCTACGAGGGGGTCGACGAGCAGTACTTC.

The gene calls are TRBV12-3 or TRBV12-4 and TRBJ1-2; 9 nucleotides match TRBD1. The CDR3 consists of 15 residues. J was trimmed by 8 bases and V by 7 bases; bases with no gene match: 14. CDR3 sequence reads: CASKVRDREIEGYTF. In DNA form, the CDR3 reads TGTGCCAGCAAAGTCCGGGACAGGGAAATTGAGGGCTACACCTTC.

CDR3 in amino acids: CASSLTGLAGAQPSYEQYF. CDR3 DNA sequence: TGTGCCAGCAGTTTAACGGGACTAGCGGGAGCCCAACCCTCCTACGAGCAGTACTTC. The chain combines TRBV27 with TRBJ2-7, with 14 bases identical to TRBD2. The CDR3 spans 19 residues. The V segment lost 2 bases and the J segment 0 bases; nucleotides outside the gene matches: 9. The germline CDR1 and CDR2 sequences are MNHEY and SMNVEV (reference sequence).

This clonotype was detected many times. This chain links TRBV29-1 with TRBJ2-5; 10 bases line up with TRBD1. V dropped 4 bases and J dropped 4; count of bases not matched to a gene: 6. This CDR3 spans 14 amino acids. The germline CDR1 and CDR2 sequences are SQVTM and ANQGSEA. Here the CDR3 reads CSVGPGTGVETQYF. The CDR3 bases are TGCAGCGTTGGCCCCGGGACAGGGGTAGAGACCCAGTACTTC.

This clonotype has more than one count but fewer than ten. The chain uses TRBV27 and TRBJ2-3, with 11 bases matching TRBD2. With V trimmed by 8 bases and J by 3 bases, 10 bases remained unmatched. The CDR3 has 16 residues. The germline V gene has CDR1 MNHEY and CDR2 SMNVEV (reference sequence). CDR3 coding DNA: TGTGCCAGCGCGAAACGAACTAGCGGGGGAACAGATACGCAGTATTTT. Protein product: CASAKRTSGGTDTQYF.

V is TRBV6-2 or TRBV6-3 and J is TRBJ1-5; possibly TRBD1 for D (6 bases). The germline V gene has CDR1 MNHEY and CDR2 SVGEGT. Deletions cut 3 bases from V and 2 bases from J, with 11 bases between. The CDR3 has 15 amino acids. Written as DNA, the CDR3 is TGTGCCAGCAGTTATCCCAACAGGGGCAATCAGCCCCAGCATTTT. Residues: CASSYPNRGNQPQHF.

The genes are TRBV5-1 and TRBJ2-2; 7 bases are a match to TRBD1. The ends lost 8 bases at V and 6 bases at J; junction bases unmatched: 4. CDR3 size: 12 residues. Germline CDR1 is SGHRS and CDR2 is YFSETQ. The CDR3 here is CASGTAAGELFF. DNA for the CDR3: TGCGCCAGTGGGACAGCCGCCGGGGAGCTGTTTTTT.

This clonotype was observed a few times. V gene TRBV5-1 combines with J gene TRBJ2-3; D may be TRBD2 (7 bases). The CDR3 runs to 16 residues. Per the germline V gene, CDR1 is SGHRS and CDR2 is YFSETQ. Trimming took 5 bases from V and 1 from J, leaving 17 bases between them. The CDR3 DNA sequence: TGCGCCAGCAGTGAGGGGGGGCGAGATCGCACAGATACGCAGTATTTT. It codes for CASSEGGRDRTDTQYF. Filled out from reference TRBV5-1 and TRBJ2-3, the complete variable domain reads KAGVTQTPRYLIKTRGQQVTLSCSPISGHRSVSWYQQTPGQGLQFLFEYFSETQRNKGNFPGRFSGRQFSNSRSEMNVSTLELGDSALYLCASSEGGRDRTDTQYFGPGTRLTVL.

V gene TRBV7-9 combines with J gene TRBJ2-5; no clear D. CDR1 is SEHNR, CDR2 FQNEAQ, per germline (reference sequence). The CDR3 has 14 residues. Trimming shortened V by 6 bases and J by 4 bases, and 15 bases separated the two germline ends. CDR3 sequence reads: CASSRDWGRETQYF. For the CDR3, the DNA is TGTGCCAGCAGTCGCGACTGGGGAAGAGAGACCCAGTACTTC.

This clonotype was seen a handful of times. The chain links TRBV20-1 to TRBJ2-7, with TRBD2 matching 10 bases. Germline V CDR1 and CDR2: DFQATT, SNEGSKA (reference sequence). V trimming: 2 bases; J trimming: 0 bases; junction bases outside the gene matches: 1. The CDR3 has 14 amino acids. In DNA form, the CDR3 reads TGCAGTGCTAGACGACTAGCGGGCTCCTACGAGCAGTACTTC. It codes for CSARRLAGSYEQYF.

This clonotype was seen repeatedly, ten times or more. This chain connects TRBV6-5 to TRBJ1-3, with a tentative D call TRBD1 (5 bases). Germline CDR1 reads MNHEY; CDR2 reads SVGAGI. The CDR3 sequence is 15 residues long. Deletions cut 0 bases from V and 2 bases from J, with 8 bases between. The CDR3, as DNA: TGTGCCAGCAGTTACTCAGGGGCACCTGGAAACACCATATATTTT. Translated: CASSYSGAPGNTIYF.

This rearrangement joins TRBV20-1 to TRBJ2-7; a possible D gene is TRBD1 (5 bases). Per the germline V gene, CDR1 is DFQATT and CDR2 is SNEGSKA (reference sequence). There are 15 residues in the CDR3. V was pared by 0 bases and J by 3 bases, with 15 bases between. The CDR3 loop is CSARDRQGTVYEQYF. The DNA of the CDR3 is TGCAGTGCTAGAGATAGGCAGGGTACCGTCTACGAGCAGTACTTC.

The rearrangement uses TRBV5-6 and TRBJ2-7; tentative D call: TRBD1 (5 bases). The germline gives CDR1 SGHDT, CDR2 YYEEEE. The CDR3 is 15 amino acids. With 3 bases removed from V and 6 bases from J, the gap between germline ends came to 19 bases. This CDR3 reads CASSSAPTVLGEQYF. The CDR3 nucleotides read TGTGCCAGCAGCTCTGCCCCGACAGTTTTGGGCGAGCAGTACTTC.

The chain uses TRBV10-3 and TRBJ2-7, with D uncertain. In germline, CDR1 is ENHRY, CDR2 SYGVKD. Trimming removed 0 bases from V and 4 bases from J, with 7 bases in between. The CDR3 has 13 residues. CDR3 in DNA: TGTGCCATCAGTGAGTCGAACGGGTACGAGCAGTACTTC. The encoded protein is CAISESNGYEQYF.

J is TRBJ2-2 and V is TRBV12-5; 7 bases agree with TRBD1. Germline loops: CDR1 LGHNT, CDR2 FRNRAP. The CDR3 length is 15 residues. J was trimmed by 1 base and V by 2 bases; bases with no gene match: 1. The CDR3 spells CASGLPGGNTGELFF. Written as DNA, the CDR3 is TGTGCTAGTGGTTTGCCAGGGGGGAACACCGGGGAGCTGTTTTTT.

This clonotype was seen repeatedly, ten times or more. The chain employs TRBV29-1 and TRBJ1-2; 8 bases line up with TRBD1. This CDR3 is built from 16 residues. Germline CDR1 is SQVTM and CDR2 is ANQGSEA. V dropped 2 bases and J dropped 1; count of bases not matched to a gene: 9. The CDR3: CSVENGGTGNNYGYTF. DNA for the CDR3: TGCAGCGTTGAAAACGGGGGGACAGGAAATAACTATGGCTACACCTTC.

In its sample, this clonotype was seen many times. Here the CDR3 reads CSVTGGGTDTQYF. CDR3 sequence (DNA): TGCAGCGTGACGGGGGGGGGCACAGATACGCAGTATTTT. The J gene is TRBJ2-3, the V gene TRBV29-1, with 8 bases aligning to TRBD2. The germline CDR1 and CDR2 sequences are SQVTM and ANQGSEA. The CDR3 sequence is 13 residues long. Germline trimming cut 6 bases from V and 1 base from J; bases unmatched to any gene: 3.

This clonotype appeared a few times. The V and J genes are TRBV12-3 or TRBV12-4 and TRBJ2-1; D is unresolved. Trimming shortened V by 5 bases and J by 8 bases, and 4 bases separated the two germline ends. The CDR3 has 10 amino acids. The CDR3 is CASSGYEQFF. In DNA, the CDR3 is TGTGCCAGCAGTGGATATGAGCAGTTCTTC.

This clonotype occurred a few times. The DNA of the CDR3 is TGTGCCAGCAGTTCTGGAGGAGATGAGCAGTTCTTC. Residues: CASSSGGDEQFF. V and J are TRBV6-6 and TRBJ2-1; a possible D gene is TRBD2 (5 bases). Germline V gives CDR1 MNHNY, CDR2 SVGAGI (reference sequence). V was cut by 4 bases and J by 8 bases, with 9 bases left in between. The length of the CDR3 is 12 residues.

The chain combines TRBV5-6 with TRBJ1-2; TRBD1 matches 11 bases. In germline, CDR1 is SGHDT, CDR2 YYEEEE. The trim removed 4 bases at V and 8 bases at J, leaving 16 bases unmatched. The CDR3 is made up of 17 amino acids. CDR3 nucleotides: TGTGCCAGCAGCGTGCCCACCCGGGACAGGGGGAAAGGAGGCTACACCTTC. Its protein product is CASSVPTRDRGKGGYTF.

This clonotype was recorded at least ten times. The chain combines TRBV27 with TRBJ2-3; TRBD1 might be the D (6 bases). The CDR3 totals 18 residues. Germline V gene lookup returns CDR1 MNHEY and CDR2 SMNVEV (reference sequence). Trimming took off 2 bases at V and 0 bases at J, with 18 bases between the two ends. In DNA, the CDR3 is TGTGCCAGCAGTTTAGATGCGGAACAGGGATTTAGCACAGATACGCAGTATTTT. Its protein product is CASSLDAEQGFSTDTQYF.